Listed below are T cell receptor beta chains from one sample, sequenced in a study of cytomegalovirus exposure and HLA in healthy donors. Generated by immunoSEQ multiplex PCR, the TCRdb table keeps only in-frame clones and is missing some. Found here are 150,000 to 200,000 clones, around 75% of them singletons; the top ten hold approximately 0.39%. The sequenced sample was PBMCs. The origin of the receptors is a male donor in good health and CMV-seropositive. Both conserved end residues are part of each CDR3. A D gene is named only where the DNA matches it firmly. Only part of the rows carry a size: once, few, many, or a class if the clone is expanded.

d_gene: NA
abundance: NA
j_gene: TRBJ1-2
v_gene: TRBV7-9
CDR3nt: TGTGCCAGCAGCCAACTAACGGGTCCCCAAACGACCAACTATGGCTACACCTTC
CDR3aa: CASSQLTGPQTTNYGYTF

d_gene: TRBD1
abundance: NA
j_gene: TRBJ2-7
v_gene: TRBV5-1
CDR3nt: TGCGCCAGCAGCCTCGCCCCCCCGACAGGGGGGTCCTACGAGCAGTACTTC
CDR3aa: CASSLAPPTGGSYEQYF

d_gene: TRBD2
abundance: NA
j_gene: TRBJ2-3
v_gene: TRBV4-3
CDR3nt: TGCGCCAGCAGCGAAGAACCCCCCGGGACTAGCGGGGGGCGGGATACGCAGTATTTT
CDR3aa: CASSEEPPGTSGGRDTQYF

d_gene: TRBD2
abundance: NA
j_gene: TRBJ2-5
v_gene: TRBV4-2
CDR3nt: TGTGCCAGCAGCCAAGTTCCGGGAGGGCCGATGGAGACCCAGTACTTC
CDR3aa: CASSQVPGGPMETQYF

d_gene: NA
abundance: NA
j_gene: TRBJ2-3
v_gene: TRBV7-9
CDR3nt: TGTGCCAGCAGCCTAGGGACTTCACCCGGGGATACGCAGTATTTT
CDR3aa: CASSLGTSPGDTQYF

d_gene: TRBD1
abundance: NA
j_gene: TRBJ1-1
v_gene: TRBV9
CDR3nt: TGTGCCAGCAGCGTCCGGGACAGGGGAAACACTGAAGCTTTCTTT
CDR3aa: CASSVRDRGNTEAFF

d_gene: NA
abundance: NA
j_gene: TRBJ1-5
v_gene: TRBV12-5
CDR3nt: TGTGCTAGTGGTTTAGGGGAGGATCAGCCCCAGCATTTT
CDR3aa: CASGLGEDQPQHF

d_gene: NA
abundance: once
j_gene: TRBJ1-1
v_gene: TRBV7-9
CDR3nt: TGTGCCAGCAGCTTAGGGCGGGGTAACACTGAAGCTTTCTTT
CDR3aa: CASSLGRGNTEAFF

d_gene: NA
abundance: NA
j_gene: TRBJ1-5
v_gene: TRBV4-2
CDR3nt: TGTGCCAGCAGCCAAGAGGTCAGGTATAGCAATCAGCCCCAGCATTTT
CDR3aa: CASSQEVRYSNQPQHF

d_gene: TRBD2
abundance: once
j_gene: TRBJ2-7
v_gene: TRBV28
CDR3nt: TGTGCCAGCAGTGGGCGGGGAGCGGGGCAGAGGGAGCAGTACTTC
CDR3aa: CASSGRGAGQREQYF

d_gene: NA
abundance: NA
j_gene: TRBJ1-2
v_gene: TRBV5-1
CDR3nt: TGCGCCAGCAGCTTTAATGGCATACCGAAGAATGGCTACACCTTC
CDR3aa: CASSFNGIPKNGYTF

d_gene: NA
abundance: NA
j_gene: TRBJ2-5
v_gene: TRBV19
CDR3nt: TGTGCCAGTAGTATTCCTCCGGGAGAGACCCAGTACTTC
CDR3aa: CASSIPPGETQYF

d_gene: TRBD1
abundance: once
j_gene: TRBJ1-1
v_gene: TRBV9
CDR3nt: TGTGCCAGCAGCGTAGACAACAGGGGGACTGAAGCTTTCTTT
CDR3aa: CASSVDNRGTEAFF

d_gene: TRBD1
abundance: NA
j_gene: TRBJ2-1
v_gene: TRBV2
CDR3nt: TGTGCCAGCGGAATAGGACAGGGCTTCGAGCAGTTCTTC
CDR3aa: CASGIGQGFEQFF

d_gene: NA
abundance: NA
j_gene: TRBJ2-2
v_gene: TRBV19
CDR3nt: TGTGCCAGTAGGGCGGGGTCTGACACCGGGGAGCTGTTTTTT
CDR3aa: CASRAGSDTGELFF

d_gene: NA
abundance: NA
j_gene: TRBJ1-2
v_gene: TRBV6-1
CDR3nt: TGTGCCAGCGAGTCTGCAGGGGAGGGCTACACCTTC
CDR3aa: CASESAGEGYTF

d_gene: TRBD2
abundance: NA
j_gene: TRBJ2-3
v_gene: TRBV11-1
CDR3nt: TGTGCCAGCAGGCATAGCGGGGTTACGCAGTATTTT
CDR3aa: CASRHSGVTQYF

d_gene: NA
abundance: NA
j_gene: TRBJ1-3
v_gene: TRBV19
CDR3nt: TGTGCCAGTACCCGGGGGGTAGGAACCTCTGGAAACACCATATATTTT
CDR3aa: CASTRGVGTSGNTIYF

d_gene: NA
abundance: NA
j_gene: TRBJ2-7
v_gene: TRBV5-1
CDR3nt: TGCGCCAGCTACCCCGGGCAGGGTACGCACGAGCAGTACTTC
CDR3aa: CASYPGQGTHEQYF

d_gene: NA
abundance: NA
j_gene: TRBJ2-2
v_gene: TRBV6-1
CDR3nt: TGTGCCAGCTGCCTAGGACAGTTATTTTCCGGGGAGCTGTTTTTT
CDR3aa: CASCLGQLFSGELFF

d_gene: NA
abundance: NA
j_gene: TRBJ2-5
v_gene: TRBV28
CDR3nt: TGTGCCAGCAGTCTACAGGGAGTGGGGCAAGAGACCCAGTACTTC
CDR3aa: CASSLQGVGQETQYF

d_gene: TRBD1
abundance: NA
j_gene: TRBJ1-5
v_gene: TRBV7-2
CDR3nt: TGTGCCAGCAGCTTAGGCGGACAGGGGGTTCAGCCCCAGCATTTT
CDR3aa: CASSLGGQGVQPQHF

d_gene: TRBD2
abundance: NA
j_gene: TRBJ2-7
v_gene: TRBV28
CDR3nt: TGTGCCAGCAGTCTTAGCGGGGGGATCGAGCAGTACTTC
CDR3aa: CASSLSGGIEQYF

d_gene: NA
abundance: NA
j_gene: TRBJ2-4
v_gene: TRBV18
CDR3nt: TGTGCCAGCTCACCAGGGAGTGAAGGAAACATTCAGTACTTC
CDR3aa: CASSPGSEGNIQYF

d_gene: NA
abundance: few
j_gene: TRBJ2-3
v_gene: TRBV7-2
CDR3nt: TGTGCCAGCAGCTTAGCCTCAGCAGGGAACACAGATACGCAGTATTTT
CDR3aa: CASSLASAGNTDTQYF

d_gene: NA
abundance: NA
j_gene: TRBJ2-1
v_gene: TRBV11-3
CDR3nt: TGTGCCAGCAGCTTAGTAGGGGGTAATGAGCAGTTCTTC
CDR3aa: CASSLVGGNEQFF

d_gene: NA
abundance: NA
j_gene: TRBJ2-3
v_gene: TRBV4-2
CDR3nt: TGTGCCAGCAGCCAAGATGGGGCCAGAAACACAGATACGCAGTATTTT
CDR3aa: CASSQDGARNTDTQYF

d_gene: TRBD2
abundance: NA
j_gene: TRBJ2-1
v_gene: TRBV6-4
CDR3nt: TGTGCCAGCAGCTCCTTAGCGGGGGGCTCCTACAATGAGCAGTTCTTC
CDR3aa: CASSSLAGGSYNEQFF

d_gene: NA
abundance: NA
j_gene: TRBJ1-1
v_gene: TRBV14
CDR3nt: TGTGCCAGCAGCCATATGAACACTGAAGCTTTCTTT
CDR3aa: CASSHMNTEAFF

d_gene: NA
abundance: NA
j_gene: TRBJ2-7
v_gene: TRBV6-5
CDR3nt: TGTGCCAGCAGTTACTCGGGGGCGGGCTACGAGCAGTACTTC
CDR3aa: CASSYSGAGYEQYF

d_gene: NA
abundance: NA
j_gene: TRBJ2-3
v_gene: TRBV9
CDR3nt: TGTGCCAGCAGCCCCTCTACAGATACGCAGTATTTT
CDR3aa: CASSPSTDTQYF

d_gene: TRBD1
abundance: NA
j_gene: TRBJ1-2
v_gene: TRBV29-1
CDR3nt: TGCAGCGTTGGGGGACAGACCCATGGCTACACCTTC
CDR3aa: CSVGGQTHGYTF

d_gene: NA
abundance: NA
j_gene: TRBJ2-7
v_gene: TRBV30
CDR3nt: TGTGCCTGGTCCGGGGTAGGCGAGCAGTACTTC
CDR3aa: CAWSGVGEQYF